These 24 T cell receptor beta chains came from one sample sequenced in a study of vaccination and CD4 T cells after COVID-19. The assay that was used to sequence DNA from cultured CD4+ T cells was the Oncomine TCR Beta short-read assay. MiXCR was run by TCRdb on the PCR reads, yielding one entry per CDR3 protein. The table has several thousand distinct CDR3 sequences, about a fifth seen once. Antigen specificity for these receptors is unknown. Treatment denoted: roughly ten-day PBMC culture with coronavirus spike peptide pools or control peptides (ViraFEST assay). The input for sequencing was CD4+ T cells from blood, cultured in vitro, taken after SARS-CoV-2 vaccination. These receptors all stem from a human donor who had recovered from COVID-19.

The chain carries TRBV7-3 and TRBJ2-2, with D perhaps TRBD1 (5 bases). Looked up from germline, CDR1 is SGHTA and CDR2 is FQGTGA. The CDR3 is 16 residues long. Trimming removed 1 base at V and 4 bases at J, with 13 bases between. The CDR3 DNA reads TGTGCCAGCAGCTTAATGGGCAGGGCCAGCACCGGGGAGCTGTTTTTT. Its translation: CASSLMGRASTGELFF.

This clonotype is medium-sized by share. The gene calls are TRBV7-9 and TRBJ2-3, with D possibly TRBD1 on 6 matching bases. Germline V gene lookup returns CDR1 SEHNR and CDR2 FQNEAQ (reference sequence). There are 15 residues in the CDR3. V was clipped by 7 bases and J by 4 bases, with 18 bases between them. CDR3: CASTLGQGQADTQYF. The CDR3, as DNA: TGTGCCAGCACCCTGGGTCAGGGGCAGGCAGATACGCAGTATTTT.

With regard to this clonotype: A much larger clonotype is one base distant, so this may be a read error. In nucleotides, the CDR3 is TGTGCCAGTAGTGCCGTTGGCTACGAGCAGTTCTTC. Translated, it gives CASSAVGYEQFF. This rearrangement joins TRBV19 to TRBJ2-1; D unresolved. Germline CDR1 LNHDA, CDR2 SQIVND (reference sequence). The CDR3 has 12 residues. V was clipped by 5 bases and J by 10 bases, with 12 bases between them.

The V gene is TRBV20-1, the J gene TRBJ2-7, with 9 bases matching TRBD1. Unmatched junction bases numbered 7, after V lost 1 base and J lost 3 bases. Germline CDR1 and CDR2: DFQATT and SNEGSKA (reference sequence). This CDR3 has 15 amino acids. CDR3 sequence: CSARGVWDRDYEQYF. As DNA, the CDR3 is TGCAGTGCTAGAGGGGTGTGGGACAGGGACTACGAGCAGTACTTC.

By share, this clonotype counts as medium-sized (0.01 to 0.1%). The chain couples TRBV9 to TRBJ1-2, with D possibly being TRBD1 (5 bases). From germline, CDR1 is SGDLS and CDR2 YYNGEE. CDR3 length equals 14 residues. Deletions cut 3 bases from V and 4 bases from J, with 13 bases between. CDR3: CASSARGGSYGYTF. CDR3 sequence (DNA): TGTGCCAGCAGCGCCCGGGGGGGGAGCTATGGCTACACCTTC.

This CDR3 is CASSEAGRETQYF. As DNA, the CDR3 is TGCGCCAGCAGCGAGGCAGGACGGGAGACCCAGTACTTC. The chain recombines TRBV5-1 with TRBJ2-5; D remains ambiguous. Germline V gene data show CDR1 as SGHRS and CDR2 as YFSETQ. V shed 4 bases and J shed 5 bases, with 12 bases lying between them. CDR3 length: 13 amino acids.

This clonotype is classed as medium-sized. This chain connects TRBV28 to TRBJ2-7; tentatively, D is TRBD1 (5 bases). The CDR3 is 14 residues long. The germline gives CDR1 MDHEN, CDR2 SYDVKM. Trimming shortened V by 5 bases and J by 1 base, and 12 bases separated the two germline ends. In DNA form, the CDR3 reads TGTGCCAGCAGTCATCGTGGACAATCCTACGAGCAGTACTTC. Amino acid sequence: CASSHRGQSYEQYF.

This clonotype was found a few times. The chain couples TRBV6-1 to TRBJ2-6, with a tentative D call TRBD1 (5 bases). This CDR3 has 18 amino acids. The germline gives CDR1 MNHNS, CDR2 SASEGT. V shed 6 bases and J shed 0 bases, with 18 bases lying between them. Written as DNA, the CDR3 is TGTGCCAGCAGAGACTCCAGGGCCATATCCTCTGGGGCCAACGTCCTGACTTTC. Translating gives CASRDSRAISSGANVLTF.

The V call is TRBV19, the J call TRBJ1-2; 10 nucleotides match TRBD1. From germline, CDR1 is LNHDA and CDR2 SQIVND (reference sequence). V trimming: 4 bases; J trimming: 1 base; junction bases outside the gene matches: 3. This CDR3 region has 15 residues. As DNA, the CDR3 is TGTGCCAGTAGTACCCGGGACAGGGGTAACTATGGCTACACCTTC. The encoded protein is CASSTRDRGNYGYTF.

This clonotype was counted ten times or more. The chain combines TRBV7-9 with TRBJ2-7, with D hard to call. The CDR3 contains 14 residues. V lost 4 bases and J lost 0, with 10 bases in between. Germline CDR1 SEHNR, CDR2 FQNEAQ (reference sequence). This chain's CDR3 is CASSSQVLSYEQYF. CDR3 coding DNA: TGTGCCAGCAGCTCCCAGGTTCTCTCCTACGAGCAGTACTTC.

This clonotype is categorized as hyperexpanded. The CDR3 DNA follows: TGTGCCAGCAGCTTATCCGCCACCTACGAGCAGTACTTC. Translated: CASSLSATYEQYF. J is TRBJ2-7 and V is TRBV7-2, with D uncertain. Germline-derived CDR1 and CDR2 are SGHTA and FQGNSA. V was pared by 2 bases and J by 2 bases, with 7 bases between. The CDR3 covers 13 residues.

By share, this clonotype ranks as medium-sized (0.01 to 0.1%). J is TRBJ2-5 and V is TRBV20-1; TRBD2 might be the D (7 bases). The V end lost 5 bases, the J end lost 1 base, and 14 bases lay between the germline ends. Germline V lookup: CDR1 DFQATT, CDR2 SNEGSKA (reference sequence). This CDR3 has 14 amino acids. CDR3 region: CSAEGGGGQETQYF. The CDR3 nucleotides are TGCAGTGCTGAGGGGGGCGGGGGCCAAGAGACCCAGTACTTC.

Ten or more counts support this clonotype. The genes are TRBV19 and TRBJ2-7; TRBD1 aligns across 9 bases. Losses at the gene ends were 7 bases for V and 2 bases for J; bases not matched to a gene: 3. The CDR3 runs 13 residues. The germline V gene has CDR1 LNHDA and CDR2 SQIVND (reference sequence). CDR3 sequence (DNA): TGTGCCAGTAAGGGGACAGGGCCCTACGAGCAGTACTTC. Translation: CASKGTGPYEQYF.

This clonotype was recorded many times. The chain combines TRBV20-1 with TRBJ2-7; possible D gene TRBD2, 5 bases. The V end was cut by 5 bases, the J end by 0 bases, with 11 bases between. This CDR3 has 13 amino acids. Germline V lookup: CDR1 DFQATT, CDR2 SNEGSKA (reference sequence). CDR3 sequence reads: CSADRRSSYEQYF. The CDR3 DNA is TGCAGTGCTGACCGGAGGAGCTCCTACGAGCAGTACTTC.

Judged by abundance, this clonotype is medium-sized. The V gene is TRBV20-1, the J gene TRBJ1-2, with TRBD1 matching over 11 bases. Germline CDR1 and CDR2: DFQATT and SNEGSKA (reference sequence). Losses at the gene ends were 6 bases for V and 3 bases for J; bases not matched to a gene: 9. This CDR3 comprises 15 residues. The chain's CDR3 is CSASPGTGGHYGYTF. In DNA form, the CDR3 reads TGCAGTGCAAGTCCCGGGACAGGGGGACACTATGGCTACACCTTC.

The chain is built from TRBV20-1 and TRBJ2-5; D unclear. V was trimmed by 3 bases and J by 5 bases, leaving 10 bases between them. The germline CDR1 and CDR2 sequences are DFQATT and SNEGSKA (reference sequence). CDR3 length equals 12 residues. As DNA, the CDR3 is TGCAGTGCTAGTAGGGTCGTGGAGACCCAGTACTTC. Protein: CSASRVVETQYF.

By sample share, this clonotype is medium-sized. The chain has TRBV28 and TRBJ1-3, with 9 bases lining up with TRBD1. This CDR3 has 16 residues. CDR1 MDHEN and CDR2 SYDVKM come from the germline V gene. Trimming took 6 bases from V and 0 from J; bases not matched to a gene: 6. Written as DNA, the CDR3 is TGTGCCAGCAGGAGGACAGGGGCACTCTCTGGAAACACCATATATTTT. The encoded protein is CASRRTGALSGNTIYF.

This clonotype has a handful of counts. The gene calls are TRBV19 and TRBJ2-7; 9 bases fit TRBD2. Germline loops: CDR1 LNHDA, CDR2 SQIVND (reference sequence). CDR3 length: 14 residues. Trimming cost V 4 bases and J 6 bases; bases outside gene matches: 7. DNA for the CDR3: TGTGCCAGTAGTAAGGTAGCGGGGGTTCTCGAGCAGTACTTC. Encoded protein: CASSKVAGVLEQYF.

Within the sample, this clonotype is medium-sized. CDR3 nucleotide sequence: TGCAGTGCTCCGGACAGAACCTACGAGCAGTACTTC. This codes for CSAPDRTYEQYF. The gene calls are TRBV20-1 and TRBJ2-7, with D possibly TRBD1 on 6 matching bases. Germline CDR1 and CDR2: DFQATT and SNEGSKA (reference sequence). The germline V and J ends were trimmed by 5 bases and 2 bases, with 10 bases remaining between them. This CDR3 is built from 12 residues.

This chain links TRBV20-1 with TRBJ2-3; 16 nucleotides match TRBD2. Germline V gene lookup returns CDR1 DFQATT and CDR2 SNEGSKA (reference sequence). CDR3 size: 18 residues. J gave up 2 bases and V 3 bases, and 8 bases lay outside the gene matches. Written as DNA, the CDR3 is TGCAGTGCTAGGGGGGGACTAGCGGGGGGGTCCACCACAGATACGCAGTATTTT. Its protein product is CSARGGLAGGSTTDTQYF.

CDR3 sequence: CASSQLAWTGELFF. In DNA form, the CDR3 reads TGCGCCAGCAGCCAGTTGGCCTGGACCGGGGAGCTGTTTTTT. The chain uses TRBV4-3 and TRBJ2-2, with unresolved D. The germline gives CDR1 LGHNA, CDR2 YSLEER. The ends were cut back, 3 bases at V and 5 bases at J, with 10 bases in the middle. CDR3 length: 14 residues.

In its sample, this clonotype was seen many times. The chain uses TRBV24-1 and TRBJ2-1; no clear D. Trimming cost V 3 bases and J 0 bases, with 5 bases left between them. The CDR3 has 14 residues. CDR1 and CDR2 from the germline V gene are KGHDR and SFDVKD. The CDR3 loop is CATSDLGSYNEQFF. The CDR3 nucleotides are TGTGCCACCAGTGATCTTGGCTCCTACAATGAGCAGTTCTTC.

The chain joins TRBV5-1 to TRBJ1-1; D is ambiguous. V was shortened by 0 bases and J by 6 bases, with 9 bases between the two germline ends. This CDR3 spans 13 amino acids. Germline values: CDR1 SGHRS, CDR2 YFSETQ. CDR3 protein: CASSLEVSAEAFF. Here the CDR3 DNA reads TGCGCCAGCAGCTTGGAAGTGTCGGCTGAAGCTTTCTTT.

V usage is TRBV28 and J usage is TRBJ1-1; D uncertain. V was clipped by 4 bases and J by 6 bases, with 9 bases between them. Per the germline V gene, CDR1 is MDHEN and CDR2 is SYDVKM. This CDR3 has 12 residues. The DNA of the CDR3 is TGTGCCAGCAGTTCCGATGCGGCTGAAGCTTTCTTT. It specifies CASSSDAAEAFF.